This T cell receptor (beta chain) was obtained from a study of blood T cells in healthy people across ages. CDR3 length: 15 residues. Trimming shortened V by 4 bases and J by 1 base, and 13 bases separated the two germline ends. The germline gives CDR1 SNHLY, CDR2 FYNNEI. Sample-barcoded 5' priming and a J-beta primer mix drove a second PCR of roughly 6 to 12 cycles. Each cDNA molecule, via a template-switch adaptor with 12 random nucleotides, was tagged. TCRdb analysed the 5' RACE reads with MiXCR anew, one entry per CDR3 protein. The table records approximately 810,000 distinct CDR3 sequences, around 34% of them present only once. On this clonotype: Its antigen is undetermined.

Study outcomes and limitations: Comparison with aged donors showed that long-lived donors had more naive CD4+ cells and higher diversity.

The chain uses TRBV2 and TRBJ1-1, with D possibly TRBD1 on 6 matching bases. The sample taken for sequencing was blood. This receptor was taken from a man aged 18-30 years in good health. The CDR3 here is CASSVGQSTNTEAFF. The CDR3 DNA follows: TGTGCCAGCAGTGTCGGACAGAGTACGAACACTGAAGCTTTCTTT.